This TCR beta chain comes out of a study of read filtering for tumor transcriptome and immune sequencing. Whole-study context: Per sample, TCR-region reads ranged about 4.05 to 11 million by IR-seq, 85 to 1273 by RNA-seq.

The library was built from about 400 ng RNA with molecular barcoded adaptors for alpha/delta and beta/gamma chains. TCRdb ran MiXCR on the reads and lists one entry per CDR3 protein. The sample holds tens of thousands of distinct CDR3 sequences, 13% to 15% seen once. Findings of the study overall: Without single-read clonotypes, shared clonotype proportions correlated more between IR-seq and RNA-seq. Roughly 82% of IR-seq clonotypes had a single read, yet these held roughly 3.8% of reads.

Many counts were recorded for this clonotype. Its antigen is currently unknown. The ends were cut back, 5 bases at V and 5 bases at J, with 13 bases in the middle. Germline V gene sequence: CDR1 MDHEN, CDR2 SYDVKM. The CDR3 is made up of 13 amino acids. Every patient had bone marrow sampled while the disease was active. This TCR came from a donor at least 40 years old with multiple myeloma. The rearrangement uses TRBV28 and TRBJ2-7, with no clear D. The specimen sequenced was a population of CD138-negative cells sorted from bone marrow. CDR3 region: CASSRPAQHEQYF. The CDR3 DNA reads as TGTGCCAGCAGTCGACCGGCCCAGCACGAGCAGTACTTC. The variable domain in full, with the rest retrieved from reference TRBV28 and TRBJ2-7, is DVKVTQSSRYLVKRTGEKVFLECVQDMDHENMFWYRQDPGLGLRLIYFSYDVKMKEKGDIPEGYSVSREKKERFSLILESASTNQTSMYLCASSRPAQHEQYFGPGTRLTVT.